This entry lists 17 T cell receptor beta chains sequenced from one sample in a study of T cells in Graves' hyperthyroidism and ophthalmopathy. Researchers amplified the TCR beta CDR3 regions from RNA transcripts. The study used the HTBI primer set for a first-round RT-PCR of the TCR CDR3. TCRdb ran MiXCR on the multiplex PCR reads and lists one entry per CDR3 protein. In the table there are over 45,000 distinct CDR3 sequences, roughly 50% of which are singletons. Sequences were obtained from peripheral blood or thyroid tissue (not recorded which). These receptors came from a woman between 45 and 60 years old with Graves' hyperthyroidism.

The chain uses TRBV9 and TRBJ1-3, with D possibly being TRBD1 (5 bases). CDR1 is SGDLS and CDR2 is YYNGEE in the germline V gene. The length of the CDR3 is 14 residues. The V gene lost 2 bases and the J gene lost 10 bases, with 16 bases spanning the gap. CDR3 bases: TGTGCCAGCAGCGTTGGACTAGCGGGGGGTACCATATATTTT. Protein sequence: CASSVGLAGGTIYF.

This chain joins TRBV28 and TRBJ2-7; 7 positions match TRBD1. Germline CDR1 MDHEN, CDR2 SYDVKM. J was trimmed by 5 bases and V by 4 bases; bases with no gene match: 14. The CDR3 has 16 amino acids. CDR3 bases: TGTGCCAGCAGTTCCCCCGGGACAGCTGGGGCCAACGAGCAGTACTTC. Encoded protein: CASSSPGTAGANEQYF.

This clonotype was detected ten times or more. The chain uses TRBV28 and TRBJ1-5; 8 bases are shared with TRBD1. Trimming at V came to 5 bases and at J to 0 bases, leaving 3 bases not matched to a gene. This CDR3 contains 15 residues. Germline assignment: CDR1 MDHEN and CDR2 SYDVKM. CDR3 coding DNA: TGTGCCAGCAGTCCAACAGGGGGTAGCAATCAGCCCCAGCATTTT. This sequence encodes CASSPTGGSNQPQHF.

The V and J genes are TRBV20-1 and TRBJ2-5; 7 bases are a match to TRBD2. J gave up 2 bases and V 2 bases, and 5 bases lay outside the gene matches. This CDR3 has 14 amino acids. CDR1 is DFQATT and CDR2 is SNEGSKA in the germline V gene (reference sequence). The CDR3, as DNA: TGCAGTGCTAGACTAGCGGTGTGGCAAGAGACCCAGTACTTC. Residues: CSARLAVWQETQYF.

This clonotype was counted ten times or more. CDR3 in amino acids: CASSRFETGNYGYTF. CDR3 in DNA: TGCGCCAGCAGCCGATTTGAGACAGGGAACTATGGCTACACCTTC. The V gene is TRBV4-1, the J gene TRBJ1-2, with TRBD1 matching 7 bases. CDR1 and CDR2 from the germline V gene are MGHRA and YSYEKL. With 4 bases clipped from V and 2 bases from J, the junction kept 7 bases outside the gene matches. The CDR3 loop spans 15 amino acids.

This clonotype has a single count. This chain connects TRBV2 to TRBJ2-5; TRBD2 agrees at 10 bases. Germline lookup yields CDR1 SNHLY and CDR2 FYNNEI. V shed 5 bases, J shed 9 bases, and the junction held 3 bases outside the gene matches. This CDR3 comprises 12 residues. The CDR3 here is CASSKREGAQYF. Here the CDR3 DNA reads TGTGCCAGCAGTAAGCGGGAGGGCGCCCAGTACTTC.

The chain joins TRBV9 to TRBJ2-5; 8 bases are shared with TRBD2. Losses at the gene ends were 4 bases for V and 2 bases for J; bases not matched to a gene: 10. Germline V gives CDR1 SGDLS, CDR2 YYNGEE. CDR3 length equals 16 residues. The CDR3 here is CASSIGQRLAQETQYF. The CDR3 DNA is TGTGCCAGCAGCATCGGACAGCGACTAGCGCAAGAGACCCAGTACTTC.

This clonotype came up many times. The rearrangement links TRBV30 to TRBJ1-1; unclear D gene. The germline V gene has CDR1 GTSNPN and CDR2 SVGIG (reference sequence). This CDR3 has 12 amino acids. V lost 4 bases to trimming and J lost 7 bases, with 13 bases between them. The CDR3 loop reads CAWMVGILEAFF. CDR3 nucleotides: TGTGCCTGGATGGTGGGGATCCTTGAAGCTTTCTTT.

For the CDR3, the DNA is TGTGCCAGCAGCTTAGTGTCTAGCGGGAGGGCCGTGTACTCCTATGGCTACACCTTC. The encoded protein is CASSLVSSGRAVYSYGYTF. The chain couples TRBV7-2 to TRBJ1-2; D ambiguous. Germline loops: CDR1 SGHTA, CDR2 FQGNSA. This CDR3 is built from 19 residues. V was clipped by 1 base and J by 4 bases, with 25 bases between them.

At least ten counts were recorded for this clonotype. The junction departs from the called germline gene at one end, perhaps through a read error. The V gene is TRBV29-1, the J gene TRBJ1-1; tentative D call: TRBD1 (6 bases). The CDR3 has 13 residues. Per germline, CDR1 SQVTM and CDR2 ANQGSEA. The CDR3 loop is CSVEGQLNTEAFF. The CDR3 DNA reads as TGCAGCGTGGAAGGACAGCTGAACACTGAAGCTTTCTTT.

This clonotype was detected once. One junction end disagrees with the germline gene, perhaps due to a read error. The chain joins TRBV5-1 to TRBJ2-5; TRBD2 agrees at 11 bases. This CDR3 is 15 amino acids long. CDR1 SGHRS and CDR2 YFSETQ come from the germline V gene. The CDR3 sequence: CASSTGTSGQETQYF. CDR3 DNA sequence: TGTGCCAGCAGCACAGGGACTAGCGGCCAAGAGACCCAGTACTTC.

This clonotype was recorded at least ten times. The chain employs TRBV2 and TRBJ1-3; 7 nucleotides line up with TRBD1. V shed 7 bases, J shed 6 bases, and the junction held 6 bases outside the gene matches. Germline V gene lookup returns CDR1 SNHLY and CDR2 FYNNEI. The CDR3 contains 13 residues. The CDR3 coding sequence is TGTGCCAGCAAGCCGACAGGGTCAAACACCATATATTTT. Amino acid sequence: CASKPTGSNTIYF.

CDR3 in amino acids: CASSLGPGQGETQYF. CDR3 bases: TGTGCCAGCAGCTTAGGGCCAGGACAGGGGGAGACCCAGTACTTC. The gene calls are TRBV7-8 and TRBJ2-5, with 9 bases lining up with TRBD1. After removal of 1 base from V and 5 bases from J, the junction contained 5 bases not matched to a gene. The CDR3 consists of 15 residues. CDR1 SGHVS and CDR2 FQNEAQ come from the germline V gene. Together with reference TRBV7-8 and TRBJ2-5, the CDR3 gives the full variable domain: GAGVSQSPRYKVAKRGQDVALRCDPISGHVSLFWYQQALGQGPEFLTYFQNEAQLDKSGLPSDRFFAERPEGSVSTLKIQRTQQEDSAVYLCASSLGPGQGETQYFGPGTRLLVL.

The chain has TRBV5-5 and TRBJ2-5, with 7 bases fitting TRBD2. With V trimmed by 2 bases and J by 9 bases, 10 bases remained unmatched. This CDR3 spans 14 amino acids. In germline, CDR1 is SGHKS, CDR2 YYEKEE (reference sequence). CDR3 residues: CASSLFGGSEAQYF. In DNA form, the CDR3 reads TGTGCCAGCAGCTTATTCGGCGGGAGTGAAGCCCAGTACTTC.

This clonotype was recorded many times. The chain uses TRBV19 and TRBJ1-1; unclear D gene. In germline, CDR1 is LNHDA, CDR2 SQIVND (reference sequence). This CDR3 comprises 15 residues. V dropped 5 bases and J dropped 6 bases, with 19 bases sitting between them. The CDR3 coding sequence is TGTGCCAGTAGTCCCGCATTATTATTGCGGCCTGAAGCTTTCTTT. As protein: CASSPALLLRPEAFF.

This clonotype came up a few times. J is TRBJ2-7 and V is TRBV27, with D possibly TRBD2 on 7 matching bases. The ends were cut back, 4 bases at V and 5 bases at J, with 27 bases in the middle. This CDR3 region has 18 residues. Germline loops: CDR1 MNHEY, CDR2 SMNVEV (reference sequence). CDR3 residues: CASSYRGAEAEMENEQYF. DNA of the CDR3: TGTGCCAGCAGTTACCGGGGGGCGGAGGCGGAGATGGAAAACGAGCAGTACTTC.

The chain joins TRBV15 to TRBJ2-7, with D tentatively TRBD1 (6 bases). V was trimmed by 3 bases and J by 0 bases, leaving 9 bases between them. CDR3 length: 14 amino acids. Per the germline V gene, CDR1 is LNHNV and CDR2 is YYDKDF (reference sequence). The CDR3 is CATSSDRFSYEQYF. The CDR3 DNA sequence: TGTGCCACCAGCAGTGACAGGTTCTCCTACGAGCAGTACTTC.